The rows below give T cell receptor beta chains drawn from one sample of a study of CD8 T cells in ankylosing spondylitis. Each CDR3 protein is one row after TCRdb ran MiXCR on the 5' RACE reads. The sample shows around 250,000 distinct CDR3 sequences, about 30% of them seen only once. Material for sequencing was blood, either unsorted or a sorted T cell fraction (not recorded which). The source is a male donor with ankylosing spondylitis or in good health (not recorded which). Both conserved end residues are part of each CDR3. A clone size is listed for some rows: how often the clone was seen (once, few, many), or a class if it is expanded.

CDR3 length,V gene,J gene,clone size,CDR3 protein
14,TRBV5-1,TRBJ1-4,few,CASSLTTSNEKLFF
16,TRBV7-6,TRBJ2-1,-,CASSLSGGAPYNEQFF
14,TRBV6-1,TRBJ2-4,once,CASSPPGAKNIHYF
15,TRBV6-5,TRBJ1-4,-,CASSYRGSGREKLFF
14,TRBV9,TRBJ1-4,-,CASSHTGTSWELFF
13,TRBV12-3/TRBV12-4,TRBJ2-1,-,CASSLVSYNEQFF
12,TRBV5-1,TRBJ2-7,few,CASSPGLGEQYF
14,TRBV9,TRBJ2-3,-,CASSADRAADTQYF
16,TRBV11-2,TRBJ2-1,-,CASSAYPSQPYNEQFF
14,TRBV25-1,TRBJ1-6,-,CASSGQGENSPLHF
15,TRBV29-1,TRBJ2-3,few,CSVPETGWIADTQYF
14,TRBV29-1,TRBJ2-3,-,CSVALAGGSDTQYF
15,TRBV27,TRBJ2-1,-,CASSPAGGGYNEQFF
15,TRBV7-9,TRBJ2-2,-,CATEPGTLNTGELFF
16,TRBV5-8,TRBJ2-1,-,CASSPGTTRGDNEQFF
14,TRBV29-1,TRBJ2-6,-,CSVERVSGANALTF
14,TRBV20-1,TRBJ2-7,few,CSASPPGTQYEQYF
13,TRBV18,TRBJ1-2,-,CASSPVQDYGYTF
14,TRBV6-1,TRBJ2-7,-,CASSQRRLAYEQYF
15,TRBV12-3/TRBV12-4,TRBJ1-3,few,CASSFSGAGRGTIYF
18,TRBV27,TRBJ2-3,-,CASSTRGSRAHLPDTQYF
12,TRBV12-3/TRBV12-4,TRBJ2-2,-,CASSSPPGELFF
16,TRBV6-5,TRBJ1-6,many,CASSYSAKPYNSPLHF
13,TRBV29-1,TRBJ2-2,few,CSVVDSLTGELFF
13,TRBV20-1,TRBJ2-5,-,CSARRGTGETQYF
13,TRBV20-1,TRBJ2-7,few,CSAPDAGAYEQYF
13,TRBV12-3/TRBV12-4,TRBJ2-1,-,CASFPGVGNEQFF
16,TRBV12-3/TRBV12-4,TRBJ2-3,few,CASSSSLKTSTDTQYF
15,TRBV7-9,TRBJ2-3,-,CASSSGQGHTDTQYF
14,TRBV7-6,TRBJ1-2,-,CASSPAGGSYGYTF
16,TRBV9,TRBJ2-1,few,CASSVGGSFGAMAQFF
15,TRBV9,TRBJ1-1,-,CASSPGPTMNTEAFF
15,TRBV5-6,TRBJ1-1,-,CASSPGQIKNTEAFF
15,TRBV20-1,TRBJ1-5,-,CSASSGARSNQPQHF
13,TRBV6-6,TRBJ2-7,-,CASSYGQTCEQYF
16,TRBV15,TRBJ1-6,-,CATSRDTQGANSPLHF
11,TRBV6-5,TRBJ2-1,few,CASSTRYEQFF
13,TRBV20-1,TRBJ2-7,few,CSATFRDLNEQYF
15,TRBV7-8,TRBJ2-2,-,CASSLVGGASGELFF
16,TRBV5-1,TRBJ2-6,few,CASSSRDRAGANVLTF
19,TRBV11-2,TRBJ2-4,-,CASSPTSSLIKVAKNIQYF
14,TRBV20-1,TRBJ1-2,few,CSARGGRGADGYTF
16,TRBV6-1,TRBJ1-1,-,CASSEEPTGGGTEAFF
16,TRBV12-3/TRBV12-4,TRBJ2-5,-,CASSLVAGGWEETQYF
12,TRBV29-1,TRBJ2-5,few,CSVRTGSETQYF
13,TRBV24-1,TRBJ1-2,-,CATRRTGGYGYTF
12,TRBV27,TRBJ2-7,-,CASSFGGLEQYF
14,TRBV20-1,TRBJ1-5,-,CSARDSGSNQPQHF
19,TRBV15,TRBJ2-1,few,CATSPLWTSGGAWSHEQFF
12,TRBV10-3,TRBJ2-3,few,CAISEPSDTQYF
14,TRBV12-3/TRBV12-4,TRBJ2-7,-,CASSPLPTAGEQYF